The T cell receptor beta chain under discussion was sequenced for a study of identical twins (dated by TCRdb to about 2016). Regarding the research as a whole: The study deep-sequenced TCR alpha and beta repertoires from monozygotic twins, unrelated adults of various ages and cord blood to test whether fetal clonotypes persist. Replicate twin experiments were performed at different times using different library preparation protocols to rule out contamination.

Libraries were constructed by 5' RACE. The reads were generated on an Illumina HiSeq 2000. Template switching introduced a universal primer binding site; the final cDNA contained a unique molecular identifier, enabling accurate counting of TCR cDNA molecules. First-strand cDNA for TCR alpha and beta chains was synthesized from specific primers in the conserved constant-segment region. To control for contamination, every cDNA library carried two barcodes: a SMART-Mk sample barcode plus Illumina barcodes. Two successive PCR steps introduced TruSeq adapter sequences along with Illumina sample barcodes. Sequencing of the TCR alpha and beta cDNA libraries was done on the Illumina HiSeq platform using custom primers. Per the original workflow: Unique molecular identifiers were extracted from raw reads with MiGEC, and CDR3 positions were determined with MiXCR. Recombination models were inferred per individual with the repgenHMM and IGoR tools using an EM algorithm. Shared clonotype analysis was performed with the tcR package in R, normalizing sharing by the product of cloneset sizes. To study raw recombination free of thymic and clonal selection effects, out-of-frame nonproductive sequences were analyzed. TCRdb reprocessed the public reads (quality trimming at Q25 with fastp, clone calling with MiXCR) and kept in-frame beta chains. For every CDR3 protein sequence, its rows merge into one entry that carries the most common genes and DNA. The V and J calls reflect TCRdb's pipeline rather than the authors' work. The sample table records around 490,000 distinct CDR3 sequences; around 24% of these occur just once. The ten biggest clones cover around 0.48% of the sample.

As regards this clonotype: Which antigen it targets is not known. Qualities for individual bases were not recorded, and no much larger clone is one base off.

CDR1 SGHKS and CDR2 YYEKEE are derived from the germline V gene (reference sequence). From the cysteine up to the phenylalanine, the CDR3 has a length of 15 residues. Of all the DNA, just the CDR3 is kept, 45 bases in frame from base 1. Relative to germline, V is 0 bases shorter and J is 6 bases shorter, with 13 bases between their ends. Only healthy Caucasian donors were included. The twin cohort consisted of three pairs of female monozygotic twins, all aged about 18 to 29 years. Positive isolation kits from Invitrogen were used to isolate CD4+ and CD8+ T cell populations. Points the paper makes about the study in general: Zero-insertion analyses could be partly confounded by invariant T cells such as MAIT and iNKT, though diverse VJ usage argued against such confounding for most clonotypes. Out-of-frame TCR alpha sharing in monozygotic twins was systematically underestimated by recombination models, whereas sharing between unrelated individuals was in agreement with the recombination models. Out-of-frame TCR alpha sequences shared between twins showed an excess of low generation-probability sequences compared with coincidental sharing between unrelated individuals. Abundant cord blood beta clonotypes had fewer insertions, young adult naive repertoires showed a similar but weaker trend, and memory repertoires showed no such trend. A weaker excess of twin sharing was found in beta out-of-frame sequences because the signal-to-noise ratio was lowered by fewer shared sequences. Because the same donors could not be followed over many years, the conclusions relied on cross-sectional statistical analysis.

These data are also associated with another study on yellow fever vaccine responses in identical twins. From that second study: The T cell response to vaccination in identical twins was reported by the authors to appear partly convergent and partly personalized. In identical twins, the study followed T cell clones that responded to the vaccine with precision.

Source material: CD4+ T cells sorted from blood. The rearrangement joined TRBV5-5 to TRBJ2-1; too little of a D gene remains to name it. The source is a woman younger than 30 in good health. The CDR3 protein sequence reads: CASSLGLDPTNEQFF. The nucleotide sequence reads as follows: TGTGCCAGCAGCTTGGGCCTTGACCCGACCAATGAGCAGTTCTTC.